These 21 T cell receptor beta chains were sequenced from one sample in a study of shared clonotypes between healthy human individuals. CD8 cells regarded as naive lacked CD45RO, were positively chosen for CCR7, and omitted terminally differentiated effector memory CD45RA+ cells. The data were produced by immunoSEQ multiplex PCR, yet TCRdb's version contains in-frame clones alone and is incomplete. The sample lists approximately 740,000 clones; 80% to 95% were seen once. The sequenced material came from naive CD8+ T cells sorted from blood. Receptors originate from a man between 25 and 39 years old in good health.

V and J are TRBV9 and TRBJ2-1; 7 bases align to TRBD2. The J segment lost 2 bases and the V segment lost 1 base, leaving 9 bases of the junction unmatched. The CDR3 is 17 residues long. Germline CDR1 SGDLS, CDR2 YYNGEE. CDR3 bases: TGTGCCAGCAGCGTACGTGTAACTAGCGTAACCTACAATGAGCAGTTCTTC. Encoded protein: CASSVRVTSVTYNEQFF. The entire variable domain, with the rest obtained from reference TRBV9 and TRBJ2-1, is as follows: DSGVTQTPKHLITATGQRVTLRCSPRSGDLSVYWYQQSLDQGLQFLIQYYNGEERAKGNILERFSAQQFPDLHSELNLSSLELGDSALYFCASSVRVTSVTYNEQFFGPGTRLTVL.

V and J are TRBV11-2 and TRBJ2-2, with D tentatively TRBD1 or TRBD2 (6 bases each). Germline V gene data show CDR1 as SGHAT and CDR2 as FQNNGV. V was trimmed by 1 base and J by 3 bases, leaving 21 bases between them. The CDR3 runs 19 residues. The CDR3 DNA reads TGTGCCAGCAGCTTAGTAAGCCAGACAGGAGGGTTTTACACCGGGGAGCTGTTTTTT. The encoded protein is CASSLVSQTGGFYTGELFF.

This clone appeared a few times. The chain employs TRBV19 and TRBJ2-7; D is possibly TRBD2 (5 bases). CDR3 size: 14 residues. V lost 1 base, J lost 6 bases, and 13 bases lay in between. CDR1 and CDR2 from the germline V gene are LNHDA and SQIVND (reference sequence). CDR3 loop: CASSIGGSLGEQYF. Written as DNA, the CDR3 is TGTGCCAGTAGTATAGGAGGGAGCCTAGGCGAGCAGTACTTC.

In this sample, this clone turned up once. This chain joins TRBV19 and TRBJ2-1, with D tentatively TRBD1 or TRBD2 (6 bases each). Germline V gives CDR1 LNHDA, CDR2 SQIVND (reference sequence). Deletions cut 2 bases from V and 0 bases from J, with 14 bases between. CDR3 length: 17 residues. The CDR3 protein is CASSITAGEDSYNEQFF. In nucleotides, the CDR3 is TGTGCCAGTAGTATAACGGCAGGGGAGGACTCCTACAATGAGCAGTTCTTC.

The V call is TRBV5-6, the J call TRBJ2-3; 9 bases agree with TRBD1. V gave up 0 bases and J gave up 0 bases; unmatched junction bases: 2. Per germline, CDR1 SGHDT and CDR2 YYEEEE. The CDR3 spans 16 residues. In DNA, the CDR3 is TGTGCCAGCAGCTTGGCGGGGACAGGGAGCACAGATACGCAGTATTTT. Protein product: CASSLAGTGSTDTQYF.

The CDR3 loop is CASSYLPGSGLETQYF. The CDR3 coding sequence is TGTGCCAGCAGTTACCTCCCCGGGTCAGGCCTTGAGACCCAGTACTTC. The chain employs TRBV6-5 and TRBJ2-5; no definite D call. Germline V lookup: CDR1 MNHEY, CDR2 SVGAGI. This CDR3 spans 16 amino acids. V was trimmed by 2 bases and J by 5 bases, leaving 18 bases between them.

The chain links TRBV5-6 to TRBJ2-7, with D possibly being TRBD1 or TRBD2 (5 bases each). CDR3 length: 16 residues. Germline-derived CDR1 and CDR2 are SGHDT and YYEEEE. V lost 4 bases to trimming and J lost 2 bases, with 19 bases between them. CDR3 in DNA: TGTGCCAGCAGCAGGGAACCGGGGCGGACACCCTACGAGCAGTACTTC. It is translated as CASSREPGRTPYEQYF.

CDR3 residues: CASSYHSNSEQYF. The CDR3 region has the DNA TGTGCCAGCAGTTACCATAGTAACTCCGAGCAGTACTTC. The rearrangement uses TRBV6-5 and TRBJ2-7; D not certain. Trimming took off 2 bases at V and 6 bases at J, with 11 bases between the two ends. This CDR3 is 13 amino acids long. The germline CDR1 and CDR2 sequences are MNHEY and SVGAGI.

The chain combines TRBV27 with TRBJ2-7; D remains ambiguous. V was pared by 3 bases and J by 1 base, with 7 bases between. CDR1 is MNHEY and CDR2 is SMNVEV in the germline V gene (reference sequence). The length of the CDR3 is 13 residues. Here the CDR3 reads CASSFMGSYEQYF. The CDR3 DNA follows: TGTGCCAGCAGTTTCATGGGGTCCTACGAGCAGTACTTC.

This chain links TRBV27 with TRBJ2-3; D gene unclear. Germline V gene data show CDR1 as MNHEY and CDR2 as SMNVEV (reference sequence). This CDR3 has 13 residues. The V end was cut by 6 bases, the J end by 2 bases, with 9 bases between. The CDR3 spells CASRTPLTDTQYF. The CDR3 coding sequence is TGTGCCAGCAGGACACCTCTCACAGATACGCAGTATTTT.

This chain joins TRBV7-9 and TRBJ2-2, with D possibly TRBD2 on 6 matching bases. CDR1 is SEHNR and CDR2 is FQNEAQ in the germline V gene (reference sequence). This CDR3 comprises 17 residues. V was clipped by 2 bases and J by 1 base, with 14 bases between them. The CDR3 DNA follows: TGTGCCAGCAGCTTACCGTCAACTAGCTTGAACACCGGGGAGCTGTTTTTT. Translation gives CASSLPSTSLNTGELFF.

V is TRBV5-6 and J is TRBJ2-7; either TRBD1 or TRBD2 may fit D (5 bases each). This CDR3 comprises 13 residues. The germline V and J ends were trimmed by 2 bases and 3 bases, with 9 bases remaining between them. CDR1 and CDR2 from the germline V gene are SGHDT and YYEEEE. The CDR3 is CASSLRGLYEQYF. DNA for the CDR3: TGTGCCAGCAGCTTACGGGGCCTCTACGAGCAGTACTTC. Looking up the rest from reference TRBV5-6 and TRBJ2-7 gives the full variable domain: DAGVTQSPTHLIKTRGQQVTLRCSPKSGHDTVSWYQQALGQGPQFIFQYYEEEERQRGNFPDRFSGHQFPNYSSELNVNALLLGDSALYLCASSLRGLYEQYFGPGTRLTVT.

This sequence joins TRBV6-5 and TRBJ2-3, with TRBD1 matching over 8 bases. V was pared by 9 bases and J by 6 bases, with 8 bases of the junction left unmatched. Germline V CDR1 and CDR2: MNHEY, SVGAGI. This CDR3 comprises 13 residues. The CDR3, as DNA: TGTGCCAGTCGACAGGGGACGGGTGATACGCAGTATTTT. It specifies CASRQGTGDTQYF.

The chain recombines TRBV13 with TRBJ2-1; D is unresolved. Germline V gene lookup returns CDR1 PRHDT and CDR2 FYEKMQ (reference sequence). The V end lost 5 bases, the J end lost 9 bases, and 11 bases lay between the germline ends. This CDR3 is built from 12 residues. The DNA for the CDR3 is TGTGCCAGCAGCCTGGGGTTCGGTGAGCAGTTCTTC. As protein: CASSLGFGEQFF.

The chain joins TRBV7-6 to TRBJ2-1, with 12 bases aligning to TRBD2. The CDR3 is 16 residues long. V gave up 3 bases and J gave up 8 bases; unmatched junction bases: 8. Germline CDR1 and CDR2: SGHVS and FNYEAQ. CDR3 DNA sequence: TGTGCCAGCAGCTTGGCTAGCGGGAGGGTTCTAGATGAGCAGTTCTTC. Translation gives CASSLASGRVLDEQFF.

This chain links TRBV4-1 with TRBJ2-7; D may be TRBD2 (5 bases). The ends were cut back, 1 base at V and 2 bases at J, with 9 bases in the middle. CDR3 size: 14 residues. The germline V gene has CDR1 MGHRA and CDR2 YSYEKL. The CDR3 DNA sequence: TGCGCCAGCAGCCAAGTTAGCGAAGCCTACGAGCAGTACTTC. Its protein product is CASSQVSEAYEQYF.

The V gene is TRBV5-1, the J gene TRBJ2-1; D is ambiguous. V lost 4 bases and J 5 bases, leaving 10 bases between the germline ends. Germline assignment: CDR1 SGHRS and CDR2 YFSETQ. The CDR3 loop spans 13 amino acids. CDR3 sequence: CASSTGLNNEQFF. The DNA of the CDR3 is TGCGCCAGCAGCACCGGGCTTAACAATGAGCAGTTCTTC.

The chain couples TRBV9 to TRBJ2-7; D is unclear. The V end lost 3 bases, the J end lost 2 bases, and 18 bases lay between the germline ends. This CDR3 spans 16 amino acids. Looked up from germline, CDR1 is SGDLS and CDR2 is YYNGEE. Here the CDR3 DNA reads TGTGCCAGCAGCGCCCGGGCGGACGTCCGCACCTACGAGCAGTACTTC. Translation gives CASSARADVRTYEQYF.

The chain has TRBV7-6 and TRBJ2-2, with TRBD2 matching 11 bases. Germline loops: CDR1 SGHVS, CDR2 FNYEAQ. V trimming: 3 bases; J trimming: 4 bases; junction bases outside the gene matches: 7. The CDR3 totals 17 residues. CDR3 amino acids: CASSLDSGRATTGELFF. The DNA of the CDR3 is TGTGCCAGCAGCTTGGATAGCGGGAGGGCCACCACCGGGGAGCTGTTTTTT.

The chain employs TRBV27 and TRBJ1-1; D possibly corresponds to TRBD1 (6 bases). Germline V gene lookup returns CDR1 MNHEY and CDR2 SMNVEV (reference sequence). This CDR3 has 15 residues. V lost 5 bases, J lost 5 bases, and 18 bases lay in between. Here the CDR3 reads CASSTPGTIKTEAFF. The CDR3 region has the DNA TGTGCCAGCAGTACGCCCGGGACAATAAAGACTGAAGCTTTCTTT.

The chain is built from TRBV5-4 and TRBJ2-7; D is perhaps TRBD1 or TRBD2 (5 bases each). Germline V CDR1 and CDR2: SGHNT, YYREEE (reference sequence). The CDR3 is 15 amino acids. Trimming shortened V by 3 bases and J by 3 bases, and 16 bases separated the two germline ends. This chain's CDR3 is CASSWDPGPFYEQYF. For the CDR3, the DNA is TGTGCCAGCAGCTGGGATCCGGGGCCGTTCTACGAGCAGTACTTC.